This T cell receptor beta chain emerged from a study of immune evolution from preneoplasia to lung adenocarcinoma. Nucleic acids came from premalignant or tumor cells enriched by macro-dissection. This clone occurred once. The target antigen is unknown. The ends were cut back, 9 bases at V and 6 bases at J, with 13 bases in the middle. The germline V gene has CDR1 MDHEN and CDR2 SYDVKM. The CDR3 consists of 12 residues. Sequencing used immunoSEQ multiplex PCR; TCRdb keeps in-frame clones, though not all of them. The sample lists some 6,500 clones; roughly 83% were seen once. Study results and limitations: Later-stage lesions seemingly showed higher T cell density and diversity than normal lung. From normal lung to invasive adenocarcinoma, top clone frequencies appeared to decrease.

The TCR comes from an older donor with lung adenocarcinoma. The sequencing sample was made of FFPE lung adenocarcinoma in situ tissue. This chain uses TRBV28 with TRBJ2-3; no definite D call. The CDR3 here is CASNDQTDTQYF. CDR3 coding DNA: TGTGCCAGTAACGACCAGACGGATACGCAGTATTTT.